This T cell receptor beta chain originates from a study of cytomegalovirus exposure and HLA in healthy donors. General study points: TCR beta chain V- and J-gene trimming was linked, in a later analysis, to a missense variant in DCLRE1C. The study recorded about 150 TCR beta chains that were cytomegalovirus-associated.

PCR involved 60 Vbeta and 13 Jbeta primers. TCRdb's table, derived via immunoSEQ multiplex PCR, lists solely in-frame clones and lacks some. The repertoire consists of roughly 100,000 clones, with around three quarters occurring once and the leading ten covering 0.79%. This clone appeared a few times. Its antigen is as yet unknown. The V gene end was trimmed by 5 bases and the J gene end by 7 bases; junction bases not matched to a gene: 8. From germline, CDR1 is SGDLS and CDR2 YYNGEE. CDR3 size: 14 residues. The clonotype originates from a boy between 10 and 17 years old in good health and CMV-seronegative. The rearrangement links TRBV9 to TRBJ2-1, with TRBD2 identical over 8 bases. Material: PBMCs. CDR3: CASSLREVGNEQFF. DNA for the CDR3: TGTGCCAGCAGTCTGCGGGAGGTAGGGAATGAGCAGTTCTTC.